This T cell receptor beta chain came from a study of T cell repertoires in cytomegalovirus infection. TCRdb re-analysed the reads in MiXCR, keeping a single row per CDR3 protein. The data contain approximately 770,000 distinct CDR3 sequences, 25% to 35% of them singletons. The V and J ends lost 1 base and 3 bases, in that order; junction bases with no gene match: 4. This CDR3 has 15 amino acids. The germline gives CDR1 SEHNR, CDR2 FQNEAQ (reference sequence). A remark on this clonotype: What it binds is unknown.

The chain has TRBV7-9 and TRBJ2-7; TRBD1 matches 9 bases. This specimen consisted of cultured CD8+ T cells from PBMCs, obtained from culture after CMV antigen stimulation. The source of this sequence is a human donor in good health (CMV status not recorded). Some clones in this sample may be carry-over from other donors' samples. The CDR3 protein is CASSLGRDRDYEQYF. The DNA of the CDR3 is TGTGCCAGCAGCTTAGGCCGGGACAGGGACTACGAGCAGTACTTC.